The source of this TCR beta chain is a study of T-cell reconstitution after alpha-beta-depleted transplantation in children. Study outcomes and limitations: Roughly two months post-transplant, alpha-beta T cells reportedly originated from several hundred graft clones that had expanded.

A TCRbeta library incorporating unique molecular identifiers was prepared. MiXCR was run by TCRdb on the PCR reads, yielding one entry per CDR3 protein. The data hold 480,000 or so distinct CDR3 sequences, with roughly a tenth observed a single time. Germline V gene lookup returns CDR1 SGDLS and CDR2 YYNGEE. Trimming cost V 0 bases and J 6 bases; bases outside gene matches: 2. CDR3 size: 14 residues. With respect to this clonotype: Its target is not known. Possible read error: a much larger clone is one base away. The missing conserved phenylalanine or tryptophan at the end of this CDR3 makes a read error likely.

The clonotype comes from a child aged 2-15 years with inherited bone marrow failure, due to receive a stem cell transplant. The material sequenced was PBMCs, taken before TCRalphabeta/CD19-depleted stem cell transplant. The chain links TRBV9 to TRBJ1-4; 7 bases agree with TRBD1. The chain's CDR3 is CASSVEGGDEKLFL. CDR3 sequence (DNA): TGTGCCAGCAGCGTAGAAGGGGGCGATGAAAAACTGTTTCTT.